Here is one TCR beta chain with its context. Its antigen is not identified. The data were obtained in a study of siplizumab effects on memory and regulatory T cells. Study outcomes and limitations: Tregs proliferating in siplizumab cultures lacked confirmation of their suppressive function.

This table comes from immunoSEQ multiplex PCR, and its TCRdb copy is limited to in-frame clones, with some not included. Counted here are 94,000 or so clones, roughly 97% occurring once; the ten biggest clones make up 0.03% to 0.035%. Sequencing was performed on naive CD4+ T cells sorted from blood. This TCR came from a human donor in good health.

The CDR3 protein is CASSPGTGGTETQYF. The CDR3 DNA follows: TGTGCCAGCTCACCCGGGACAGGGGGTACAGAGACCCAGTACTTC. The chain links TRBV18 to TRBJ2-5, with 11 bases aligning to TRBD1. The length of the CDR3 is 15 residues. J gave up 4 bases and V 3 bases, and 4 bases lay outside the gene matches. Germline V gene sequence: CDR1 KGHSH, CDR2 LQKENI.